Included here is one T cell receptor beta chain sequence, with context. The antigen is not known. Trimming took 3 bases from V and 3 from J, leaving 9 bases between them. CDR1 MDHEN and CDR2 SYDVKM come from the germline V gene. This CDR3 has 14 residues. Produced via immunoSEQ multiplex PCR; TCRdb's table is partial and in-frame only. Seen here are more than 95,000 clones, over 75% observed once, and the top ten hold about 2.7%. The data originate from a study of T cell responses to AZD1222 COVID-19 vaccine. The wider study: Some second doses came at about 4 weeks and others at about 12 weeks; these were pooled. Study-wide points: Only a handful of people who got AZD1222 tested seropositive at baseline. Clonal diversity may have been underestimated, and the donors were mostly white British, with more females than males. Nearly half of spike-specific TCRs reportedly go after variant regions that carry no mutations.

This TCR was recovered from an adult in good health. The chain recombines TRBV28 with TRBJ1-5; no firm D call. The source material was peripheral blood, sampled on day 0 of AZD1222 vaccination. CDR3 nucleotides: TGTGCCAGCAGTTTGGGCGACTTCAATCAGCCCCAGCATTTT. Amino acids: CASSLGDFNQPQHF.